This TCR beta chain is from a study of T cells in narcolepsy. V lost 3 bases and J lost 0, with 7 bases in between. CDR1 MNHNS and CDR2 SASEGT come from the germline V gene. The CDR3 sequence is 14 residues long. Only in-frame clones appear in the TCRdb table, and some are missing; sequencing was by immunoSEQ multiplex PCR. This table has roughly 18,000 clones, 85% to 90% appearing once. The TCR was taken from a human donor in good health. The J gene is TRBJ2-3, the V gene TRBV6-1; D remains unclear. The sequenced sample was memory (CD45RA-) CD4+ T cells from blood. CDR3 coding DNA: TGTGCCAGCAGTGACCTTTGGAGCACAGATACGCAGTATTTT. Amino acid sequence: CASSDLWSTDTQYF.